A selection of T cell receptor beta chains follows, all from one sample in a study of Ad26.COV2.S vaccination and SARS-CoV-2 variants. The protocol was immunoSEQ multiplex PCR, while the TCRdb copy is restricted to in-frame clones and leaves out a portion. The sample has about 350,000 clones, 92% seen once; the top ten hold about 3.8%. Sequenced here: peripheral blood, sampled after recovery from COVID-19. Receptors originate from a human donor who had recovered from COVID-19. Both conserved end residues are part of each CDR3. The D gene is left open where the match is weak. Expanded clones are given a class, and other clones once, few, many or no size at all.

clone size,V gene,D gene,J gene,CDR3 protein,CDR3 DNA
once,TRBV5-1,-,TRBJ1-4,CASSLGLGTTNEKLFF,TGCGCCAGCAGCTTGGGTCTAGGGACAACTAATGAAAAACTGTTTTTT
-,TRBV7-9,TRBD2,TRBJ2-5,CASSPHVAGDAETQYF,TGTGCCAGCAGCCCCCACGTCGCGGGGGATGCAGAGACCCAGTACTTC
-,TRBV6-5,-,TRBJ1-1,CASSYRIAHQAFF,TGTGCCAGCAGTTACCGTATAGCCCACCAAGCTTTCTTT
once,TRBV9,TRBD2,TRBJ2-5,CASSASGARETQYF,TGTGCCAGCAGCGCTAGCGGGGCGAGGGAGACCCAGTACTTC
once,TRBV3-1/TRBV3-2,-,TRBJ1-4,CASSQDWGRGSATNEKLFF,TGTGCCAGCAGCCAAGATTGGGGACGGGGATCCGCAACTAATGAAAAACTGTTTTTT
-,TRBV5-5,-,TRBJ1-1,CASSLYGADQGTEAFF,TGTGCCAGCAGCTTGTACGGTGCTGACCAGGGTACTGAAGCTTTCTTT
-,TRBV13,-,TRBJ2-5,CASSPRLGNQETQYF,TGTGCCAGCAGCCCTAGACTCGGGAACCAAGAGACCCAGTACTTC
once,TRBV29-1,-,TRBJ2-2,CSSERGGTGELFF,TGCAGTTCCGAGAGGGGGGGCACCGGGGAGCTGTTTTTT
-,TRBV7-9,-,TRBJ2-7,CASSPLASSYEQYF,TGTGCCAGCAGCCCCCTCGCCAGTTCCTACGAGCAGTACTTC
-,TRBV5-6,-,TRBJ1-3,CASSFWGGNTIYF,TGTGCCAGCAGCTTTTGGGGGGGAAACACCATATATTTT
-,TRBV5-6,-,TRBJ1-2,CASSTDTNYGYTF,TGTGCCAGCAGCACGGACACAAACTATGGCTACACCTTC
-,TRBV7-3,-,TRBJ2-1,CASSSTAGIDEQFF,TGTGCCAGCAGCTCGACCGCGGGGATAGATGAGCAGTTCTTC
-,TRBV6-5,TRBD1,TRBJ1-2,CASSYSRDRPLDGYTF,TGTGCCAGCAGTTACTCGAGGGACAGGCCCCTAGATGGCTACACCTTC
-,TRBV2,-,TRBJ1-1,CASIGLNTEAFF,TGTGCCAGCATAGGTTTGAACACTGAAGCTTTCTTT
few,TRBV7-2,-,TRBJ1-2,CASSLDFGKPYGYTF,TGTGCCAGCAGCTTAGACTTTGGCAAGCCCTATGGCTACACCTTC
-,TRBV10-3,TRBD2,TRBJ2-1,CAIRKTSGGDYNEQFF,TGTGCCATCAGGAAGACTAGCGGGGGAGATTACAATGAGCAGTTCTTC
-,TRBV3-1/TRBV3-2,TRBD1,TRBJ2-2,CASSHNAGTGVSWDTGELFF,TGTGCCAGCAGCCATAATGCCGGGACAGGGGTGTCGTGGGACACCGGGGAGCTGTTTTTT
-,TRBV7-2,TRBD1,TRBJ1-2,CASSLFTGTAETGYTF,TGTGCCAGCAGCCTATTCACCGGGACAGCTGAAACCGGCTACACCTTC
-,TRBV5-1,-,TRBJ1-6,CASSPTGSSYNSPLHF,TGCGCCAGCAGCCCGACAGGTAGCTCCTATAATTCACCCCTCCACTTT
-,TRBV12-3/TRBV12-4,-,TRBJ2-2,CASSLGTGELFF,TGTGCCAGCAGTTTAGGGACCGGGGAGCTGTTTTTT
-,TRBV27,TRBD2,TRBJ2-5,CASGVAGQETQYF,TGTGCCAGCGGGGTAGCGGGACAAGAGACCCAGTACTTC
-,TRBV5-1,-,TRBJ2-5,CASSGQTGQETQYF,TGCGCCAGCAGCGGCCAAACGGGGCAAGAGACCCAGTACTTC
few,TRBV19,-,TRBJ2-5,CASSITKGETQYF,TGTGCCAGTAGTATAACAAAAGGGGAGACCCAGTACTTC
-,TRBV19,-,TRBJ1-2,CASSTSSRGSDGYTF,TGTGCCAGTAGTACGTCTAGCCGGGGCTCTGATGGCTACACCTTC
-,TRBV19,-,TRBJ1-5,CASSIDQGGHQPQHF,TGTGCCAGTAGTATAGATCAGGGAGGCCATCAGCCCCAGCATTTT
-,TRBV7-2,-,TRBJ1-1,CASSLGEAGTEAFF,TGTGCCAGCAGCTTAGGGGAGGCGGGCACTGAAGCTTTCTTT
once,TRBV9,-,TRBJ1-3,CASRGGNTIYF,TGTGCCAGCAGGGGGGGGAACACCATATATTTT
-,TRBV5-1,-,TRBJ1-2,CASSLSGGYEGYGYTF,TGCGCCAGCAGCTTGAGTGGGGGGTACGAAGGCTATGGCTACACCTTC
-,TRBV12-3/TRBV12-4,-,TRBJ2-7,CASRSNFRAEQYF,TGTGCCAGCAGGTCGAACTTTCGGGCCGAGCAGTACTTC
-,TRBV5-1,-,TRBJ2-7,CASSLGLRGPNSYEQYF,TGCGCCAGCAGCTTGGGGCTGCGAGGTCCGAACTCCTACGAGCAGTACTTC
-,TRBV6-2/TRBV6-3,-,TRBJ1-3,CASSRNTGLGNTIYF,TGTGCCAGCAGTCGGAACACGGGACTCGGGAACACCATATATTTT
-,TRBV29-1,-,TRBJ1-1,CSVQRTEAFF,TGCAGCGTGCAGAGGACTGAAGCTTTCTTT
-,TRBV19,-,TRBJ1-6,CASSPKSFSPDSPLHF,TGTGCCAGTAGTCCGAAATCATTCTCGCCCGATTCACCCCTCCACTTT
once,TRBV5-1,TRBD2,TRBJ2-3,CASSLAGTSGGSTDTQYF,TGCGCCAGCAGCTTGGCCGGGACTAGCGGGGGAAGCACAGATACGCAGTATTTT
-,TRBV7-8,-,TRBJ1-5,CASSLALRWGSNQPQHF,TGTGCCAGCAGCTTAGCGCTGCGGTGGGGAAGCAATCAGCCCCAGCATTTT
once,TRBV3-1/TRBV3-2,-,TRBJ1-1,CASSQGMNTEAFF,TGTGCCAGCAGCCAGGGGATGAACACTGAAGCTTTCTTT
-,TRBV6-5,TRBD1,TRBJ1-2,CASTPGQGNYGYTF,TGTGCCAGCACTCCGGGACAGGGGAACTATGGCTACACCTTC
-,TRBV19,TRBD1,TRBJ2-2,CATKDRVLIGELFF,TGTGCCACCAAGGACAGGGTATTGATAGGGGAGCTGTTTTTT
-,TRBV5-1,TRBD2,TRBJ2-3,CASSLGLAGGFFSDTQYF,TGCGCCAGCAGCCTTGGACTAGCGGGGGGATTTTTTTCAGATACGCAGTATTTT
-,TRBV7-2,-,TRBJ1-4,CASSSRGPSFNEKLFF,TGTGCCAGCAGCTCACGCGGACCCTCCTTTAATGAAAAACTGTTTTTT
few,TRBV7-9,-,TRBJ2-1,CASTTLQGGEQFF,TGTGCCAGCACCACATTACAGGGAGGTGAGCAGTTCTTC